The subject of this entry is one T cell receptor (beta chain). The data were taken from a study of T cells in Graves' hyperthyroidism and ophthalmopathy. V was shortened by 0 bases and J by 2 bases, with 12 bases between the two germline ends. The germline V gene has CDR1 SGHRS and CDR2 YFSETQ. The CDR3 contains 15 residues. The TCR beta CDR3 regions underwent amplification using RNA transcripts as the source. The HTBI set primed first-round TCR CDR3 RT-PCR. TCRdb reanalysed the multiplex PCR reads using MiXCR and keeps one entry per CDR3 protein. This sample carries fewer than 250,000 distinct CDR3 sequences, approximately 25% of them seen once, and the ten largest clones take 35%.

The source of this sequence is a middle-aged woman with Graves' ophthalmopathy. The sequenced sample consisted of blood. The chain links TRBV5-1 to TRBJ2-7, with D uncertain. The CDR3 sequence: CASSLDASATYEQYF. The CDR3 nucleotides are TGCGCCAGCAGCTTGGATGCGTCAGCGACCTACGAGCAGTACTTC. The full variable domain, its missing parts supplied by reference TRBV5-1 and TRBJ2-7, is KAGVTQTPRYLIKTRGQQVTLSCSPISGHRSVSWYQQTPGQGLQFLFEYFSETQRNKGNFPGRFSGRQFSNSRSEMNVSTLELGDSALYLCASSLDASATYEQYFGPGTRLTVT.